The 22 T cell receptor beta chains presented below share a single source sample, sequenced in a study of shared clonotypes between healthy human individuals. Measured with immunoSEQ multiplex PCR; TCRdb has only the in-frame clones, and not every one. The sample has around 2,000,000 clones; roughly 94% are singletons. Input material: naive CD4+ T cells sorted from blood. Subset: CD45RA+ positively selected. The receptors shown here come from a man aged 18 to 29 in good health.

About this clone: A much larger clone lies one base from this, so it may be a read error. This chain joins TRBV19 and TRBJ2-5; 7 bases agree with TRBD2. The CDR3 sequence is 14 residues long. Germline assignment: CDR1 LNHDA and CDR2 SQIVND (reference sequence). With V trimmed by 5 bases and J by 1 base, 4 bases remained unmatched. The CDR3 DNA is TGTGCCAGTAGTGCTTGGACTAGCCAAGAGACCCAGTACTTC. Protein product: CASSAWTSQETQYF.

The rearrangement links TRBV19 to TRBJ1-2; no definite D call. V lost 5 bases and J 3 bases, leaving 22 bases between the germline ends. The germline V gene has CDR1 LNHDA and CDR2 SQIVND (reference sequence). The CDR3 has 17 amino acids. The CDR3 nucleotides are TGTGCCAGTAGTCCTTCACCGGGGTTGGCCCAAGACTATGGCTACACCTTC. Protein: CASSPSPGLAQDYGYTF.

The V gene is TRBV4-1, the J gene TRBJ1-1, with TRBD1 as a possible D gene (5 bases). The CDR3 runs 17 residues. The V end lost 3 bases, the J end lost 10 bases, and 27 bases lay between the germline ends. Germline CDR1 is MGHRA and CDR2 is YSYEKL. Here the CDR3 DNA reads TGCGCCAGCAGCCAGACGTGGATCACGATGGGGGGGGAACCAGCTTTCTTT. Protein sequence: CASSQTWITMGGEPAFF.

V gene TRBV18 combines with J gene TRBJ1-6; D is possibly TRBD1 (5 bases). Germline V lookup: CDR1 KGHSH, CDR2 LQKENI. The CDR3 loop spans 16 amino acids. Trimming took off 0 bases at V and 1 base at J, with 7 bases between the two ends. In nucleotides, the CDR3 is TGTGCCAGCTCACCACCAGGGGAGTCCTATAATTCACCCCTCCACTTT. Protein: CASSPPGESYNSPLHF. The whole variable domain, remainder taken from reference TRBV18 and TRBJ1-6, is NAGVMQNPRHLVRRRGQEARLRCSPMKGHSHVYWYRQLPEEGLKFMVYLQKENIIDESGMPKERFSAEFPKEGPSILRIQQVVRGDSAAYFCASSPPGESYNSPLHFGNGTRLTVT.

The rearrangement uses TRBV6-5 and TRBJ2-5, with TRBD2 matching 11 bases. V shed 6 bases and J 2 bases; nucleotides not matched to a gene: 5. There are 15 residues in the CDR3. The germline V gene encodes CDR1 MNHEY and CDR2 SVGAGI. The CDR3 here is CASRTLAGGQETQYF. In DNA form, the CDR3 reads TGTGCCAGCAGAACCCTAGCGGGGGGTCAAGAGACCCAGTACTTC.

V is TRBV30 and J is TRBJ1-2; perhaps TRBD1 as D (6 bases). The germline V and J ends were trimmed by 0 bases and 8 bases, with 10 bases remaining between them. Germline values: CDR1 GTSNPN, CDR2 SVGIG (reference sequence). The CDR3 loop spans 12 amino acids. The CDR3: CAWSVKTGGYTF. The CDR3 DNA is TGTGCCTGGAGTGTAAAAACAGGGGGCTACACCTTC.

V usage is TRBV9 and J usage is TRBJ1-1; 8 bases map to TRBD1. The CDR3 is 18 residues long. With V trimmed by 3 bases and J by 6 bases, 19 bases remained unmatched. CDR1 SGDLS and CDR2 YYNGEE come from the germline V gene. The CDR3 loop is CASSGSPGQGWGVPEAFF. CDR3 nucleotides: TGTGCCAGCAGCGGGAGTCCTGGACAGGGTTGGGGAGTCCCTGAAGCTTTCTTT.

The V gene is TRBV19, the J gene TRBJ1-1; D might be TRBD1 (6 bases). Germline CDR1 is LNHDA and CDR2 is SQIVND (reference sequence). The CDR3 has 14 amino acids. V lost 5 bases, J lost 2 bases, and 12 bases lay in between. CDR3 sequence (DNA): TGTGCCAGTAGTTTAGCAGGGGCCAACACTGAAGCTTTCTTT. Its protein product is CASSLAGANTEAFF.

This rearrangement joins TRBV10-1 to TRBJ2-5, with D unclear. Per germline, CDR1 WNHNN and CDR2 SYGVQD (reference sequence). The CDR3 loop spans 15 amino acids. The V and J ends lost 2 bases and 2 bases respectively, with 12 bases between them. The CDR3 DNA reads TGCGCCAGCAGTGAGCGGTTGGGCAGTCAAGAGACCCAGTACTTC. Its protein is CASSERLGSQETQYF.

The J gene is TRBJ2-2, the V gene TRBV9; D unclear. CDR3 length: 15 amino acids. Germline CDR1 is SGDLS and CDR2 is YYNGEE. V was pared by 0 bases and J by 6 bases, with 12 bases between. CDR3 protein: CASSVAPDESGELFF. The CDR3 DNA reads as TGTGCCAGCAGCGTAGCTCCGGACGAGTCCGGGGAGCTGTTTTTT.

The chain couples TRBV5-4 to TRBJ1-4; 9 bases fit TRBD1. There are 14 residues in the CDR3. Looked up from germline, CDR1 is SGHNT and CDR2 is YYREEE (reference sequence). Trimming cost V 3 bases and J 7 bases; bases outside gene matches: 4. CDR3 bases: TGTGCCAGCAGCTCACAGGGGGCGGGTGAAAAACTGTTTTTT. Amino acids: CASSSQGAGEKLFF.

The CDR3 loop is CASSFRPLAEDTQYF. DNA for the CDR3: TGTGCCAGCAGCTTTAGACCCCTAGCGGAAGATACGCAGTATTTT. This chain uses TRBV5-6 with TRBJ2-3, with 7 positions matching TRBD2. The V and J ends lost 2 bases and 5 bases, in that order; junction bases with no gene match: 8. This CDR3 contains 15 residues. The germline CDR1 and CDR2 sequences are SGHDT and YYEEEE.

CDR3 sequence: CASSEGQGARGEQYF. Written as DNA, the CDR3 is TGCGCCAGCAGCGAGGGACAGGGGGCGCGTGGCGAGCAGTACTTC. The J gene is TRBJ2-7, the V gene TRBV5-1, with 12 bases aligning to TRBD1. From germline, CDR1 is SGHRS and CDR2 YFSETQ. Trimming cost V 4 bases and J 6 bases; bases outside gene matches: 8. This CDR3 comprises 15 residues. The complete variable domain, with remaining parts taken from reference TRBV5-1 and TRBJ2-7, reads KAGVTQTPRYLIKTRGQQVTLSCSPISGHRSVSWYQQTPGQGLQFLFEYFSETQRNKGNFPGRFSGRQFSNSRSEMNVSTLELGDSALYLCASSEGQGARGEQYFGPGTRLTVT.

CDR3 sequence (DNA): TGTGCTAGTGGTTTGACAGAGATTGAAGCTTTCTTT. Protein product: CASGLTEIEAFF. V usage is TRBV12-5 and J usage is TRBJ1-1; D is undetermined. This CDR3 comprises 12 residues. Germline CDR1 and CDR2: LGHNT and FRNRAP. Trimming stripped 2 bases from V and 7 bases from J, with 8 bases between.

The chain has TRBV30 and TRBJ2-5; D may correspond to TRBD1 or TRBD2 (5 bases each). CDR3 length: 13 amino acids. V lost 2 bases and J lost 1, with 8 bases in between. Per the germline V gene, CDR1 is GTSNPN and CDR2 is SVGIG (reference sequence). The CDR3 here is CAWSYGAQETQYF. The CDR3 DNA is TGTGCCTGGAGTTACGGGGCCCAAGAGACCCAGTACTTC.

The V call is TRBV7-9, the J call TRBJ1-1; 8 bases are a match to TRBD1. The CDR3 is 12 residues long. V was pared by 5 bases and J by 5 bases, with 1 base of the junction left unmatched. From germline, CDR1 is SEHNR and CDR2 FQNEAQ (reference sequence). The CDR3 region is CASSRDRTEAFF. The DNA of the CDR3 is TGTGCCAGCAGCCGGGACAGGACTGAAGCTTTCTTT.

The J gene is TRBJ1-1, the V gene TRBV6-6; D is unresolved. V was clipped by 2 bases and J by 1 base, with 11 bases between them. Germline values: CDR1 MNHNY, CDR2 SVGAGI (reference sequence). There are 15 residues in the CDR3. The CDR3 region is CASSYQTGQNTEAFF. Here the CDR3 DNA reads TGTGCCAGCAGTTACCAGACGGGCCAGAACACTGAAGCTTTCTTT.

This clone has a single count. V gene TRBV5-6 combines with J gene TRBJ1-3, with unresolved D. The V gene lost 2 bases and the J gene lost 4 bases, with 13 bases spanning the gap. Looked up from germline, CDR1 is SGHDT and CDR2 is YYEEEE. The CDR3 runs to 15 residues. CDR3 bases: TGTGCCAGCAGCTTATCCATAGGACTCGGAAACACCATATATTTT. Protein sequence: CASSLSIGLGNTIYF.

The rearrangement uses TRBV30 and TRBJ2-7; no clear D gene. Germline values: CDR1 GTSNPN, CDR2 SVGIG (reference sequence). This CDR3 is built from 13 residues. V lost 0 bases to trimming and J lost 3 bases, with 9 bases between them. The CDR3 coding sequence is TGTGCCTGGAGTGTATCCCAGTTCTACGAGCAGTACTTC. Translation gives CAWSVSQFYEQYF. The entire variable domain, with the rest obtained from reference TRBV30 and TRBJ2-7, is as follows: SQTIHQWPATLVQPVGSPLSLECTVEGTSNPNLYWYRQAAGRGLQLLFYSVGIGQISSEVPQNLSASRPQDRQFILSSKKLLLSDSGFYLCAWSVSQFYEQYFGPGTRLTVT.

This chain uses TRBV20-1 with TRBJ1-2; the match to TRBD1 covers 9 bases. Trimming cost V 7 bases and J 3 bases; bases outside gene matches: 0. The CDR3 is 11 amino acids. The germline V gene has CDR1 DFQATT and CDR2 SNEGSKA (reference sequence). This CDR3 reads CSGTGDYGYTF. Written as DNA, the CDR3 is TGCAGTGGGACAGGGGACTATGGCTACACCTTC.

The V call is TRBV4-1, the J call TRBJ2-5; D ambiguous. The J call may be in error: the DNA end matches TRBJ2-7 better. Germline V gene sequence: CDR1 MGHRA, CDR2 YSYEKL. The CDR3 loop spans 15 amino acids. CDR3 in amino acids: CASSQDAHPSYEQYF. CDR3 DNA sequence: TGCGCCAGCAGCCAAGATGCACATCCCTCCTACGAGCAGTACTTC.

The chain links TRBV28 to TRBJ2-5, with D possibly TRBD2 on 6 matching bases. Trimming removed 5 bases at V and 4 bases at J, with 11 bases between. The CDR3 is 13 residues long. Germline CDR1 is MDHEN and CDR2 is SYDVKM. CDR3 sequence: CASSGGGLETQYF. CDR3 DNA: TGTGCCAGCAGTGGTGGGGGGTTAGAGACCCAGTACTTC.